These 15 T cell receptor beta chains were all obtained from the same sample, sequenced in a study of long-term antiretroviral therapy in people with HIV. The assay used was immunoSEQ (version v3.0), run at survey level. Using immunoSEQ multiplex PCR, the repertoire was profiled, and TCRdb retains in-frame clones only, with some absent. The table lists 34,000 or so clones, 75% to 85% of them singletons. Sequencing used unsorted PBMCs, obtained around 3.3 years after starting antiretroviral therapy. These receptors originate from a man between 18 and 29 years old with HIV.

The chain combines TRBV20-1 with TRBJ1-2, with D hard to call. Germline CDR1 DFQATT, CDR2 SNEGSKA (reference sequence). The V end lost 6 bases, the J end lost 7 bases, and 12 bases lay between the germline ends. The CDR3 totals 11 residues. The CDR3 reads CSAMRGSGYTF. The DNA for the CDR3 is TGCAGTGCGATGCGAGGGAGTGGCTACACCTTC.

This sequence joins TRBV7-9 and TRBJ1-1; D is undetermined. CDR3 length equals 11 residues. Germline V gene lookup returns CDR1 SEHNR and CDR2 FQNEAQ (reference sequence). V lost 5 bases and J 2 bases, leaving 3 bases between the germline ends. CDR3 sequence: CASSRNTEAFF. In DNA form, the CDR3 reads TGTGCCAGCAGCCGTAACACTGAAGCTTTCTTT.

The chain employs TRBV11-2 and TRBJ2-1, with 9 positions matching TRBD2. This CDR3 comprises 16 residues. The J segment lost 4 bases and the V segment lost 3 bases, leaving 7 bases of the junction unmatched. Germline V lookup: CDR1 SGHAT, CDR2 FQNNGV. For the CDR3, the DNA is TGTGCCAGCAGCTTTCTGGCTAGCGGGGTTTACAATGAGCAGTTCTTC. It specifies CASSFLASGVYNEQFF. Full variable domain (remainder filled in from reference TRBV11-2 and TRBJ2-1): EAGVAQSPRYKIIEKRQSVAFWCNPISGHATLYWYQQILGQGPKLLIQFQNNGVVDDSQLPKDRFSAERLKGVDSTLKIQPAKLEDSAVYLCASSFLASGVYNEQFFGPGTRLTVL.

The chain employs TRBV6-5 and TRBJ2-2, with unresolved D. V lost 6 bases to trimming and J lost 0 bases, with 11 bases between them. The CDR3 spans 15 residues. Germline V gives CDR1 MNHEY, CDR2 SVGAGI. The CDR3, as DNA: TGTGCCAGCAGATCGACATTTTCGAACACCGGGGAGCTGTTTTTT. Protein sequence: CASRSTFSNTGELFF.

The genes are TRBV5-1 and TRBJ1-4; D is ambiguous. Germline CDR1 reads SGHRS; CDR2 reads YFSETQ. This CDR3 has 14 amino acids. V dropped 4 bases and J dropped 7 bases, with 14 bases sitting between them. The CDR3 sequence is CASSNDTRGEKLFF. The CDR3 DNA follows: TGCGCCAGCAGCAATGACACGCGAGGTGAAAAACTGTTTTTT. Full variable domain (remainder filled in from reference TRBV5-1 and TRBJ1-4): KAGVTQTPRYLIKTRGQQVTLSCSPISGHRSVSWYQQTPGQGLQFLFEYFSETQRNKGNFPGRFSGRQFSNSRSEMNVSTLELGDSALYLCASSNDTRGEKLFFGSGTQLSVL.

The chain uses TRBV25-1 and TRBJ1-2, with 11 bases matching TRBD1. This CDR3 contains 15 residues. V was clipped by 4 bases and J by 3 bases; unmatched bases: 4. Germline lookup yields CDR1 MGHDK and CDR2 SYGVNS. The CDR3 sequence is CASSGDRGRDYGYTF. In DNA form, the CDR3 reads TGTGCCAGCAGTGGGGACAGGGGGAGGGACTATGGCTACACCTTC.

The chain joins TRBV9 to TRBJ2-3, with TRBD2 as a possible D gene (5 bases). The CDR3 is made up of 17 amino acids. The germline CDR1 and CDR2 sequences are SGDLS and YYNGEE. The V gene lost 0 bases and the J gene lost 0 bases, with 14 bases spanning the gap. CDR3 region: CASSVGTGSLSTDTQYF. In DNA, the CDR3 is TGTGCCAGCAGCGTAGGGACTGGTTCCCTCAGCACAGATACGCAGTATTTT. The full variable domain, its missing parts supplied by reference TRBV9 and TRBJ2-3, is DSGVTQTPKHLITATGQRVTLRCSPRSGDLSVYWYQQSLDQGLQFLIQYYNGEERAKGNILERFSAQQFPDLHSELNLSSLELGDSALYFCASSVGTGSLSTDTQYFGPGTRLTVL.

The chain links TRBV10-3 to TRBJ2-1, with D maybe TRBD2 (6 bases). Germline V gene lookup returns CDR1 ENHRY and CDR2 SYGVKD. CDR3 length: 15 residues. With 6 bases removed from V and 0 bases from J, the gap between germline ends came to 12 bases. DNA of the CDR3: TGTGCCATCAGCGGCCCTAGCGACTCCTACAATGAGCAGTTCTTC. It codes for CAISGPSDSYNEQFF.

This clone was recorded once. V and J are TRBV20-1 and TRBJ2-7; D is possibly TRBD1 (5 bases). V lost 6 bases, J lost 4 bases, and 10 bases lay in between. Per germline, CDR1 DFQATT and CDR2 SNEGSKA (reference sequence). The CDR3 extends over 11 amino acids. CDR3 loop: CSASDSYEQYF. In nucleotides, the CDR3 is TGCAGTGCCTCAGACAGTTACGAGCAGTACTTC.

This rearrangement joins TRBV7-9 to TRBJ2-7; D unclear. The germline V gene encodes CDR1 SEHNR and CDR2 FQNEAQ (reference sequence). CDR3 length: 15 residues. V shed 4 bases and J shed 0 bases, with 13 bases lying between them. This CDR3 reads CASSSFPSSSYEQYF. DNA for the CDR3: TGTGCCAGCAGCTCCTTCCCGTCGAGCTCCTACGAGCAGTACTTC. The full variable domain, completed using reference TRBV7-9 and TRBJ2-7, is DTGVSQNPRHKITKRGQNVTFRCDPISEHNRLYWYRQTLGQGPEFLTYFQNEAQLEKSRLLSDRFSAERPKGSFSTLEIQRTEQGDSAMYLCASSSFPSSSYEQYFGPGTRLTVT.

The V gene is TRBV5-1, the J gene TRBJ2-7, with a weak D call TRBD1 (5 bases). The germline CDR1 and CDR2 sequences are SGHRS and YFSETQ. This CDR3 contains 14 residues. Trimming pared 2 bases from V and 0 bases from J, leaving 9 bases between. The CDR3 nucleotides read TGCGCCAGCAGCTTAGACAGTAGCTCCTACGAGCAGTACTTC. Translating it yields CASSLDSSSYEQYF.

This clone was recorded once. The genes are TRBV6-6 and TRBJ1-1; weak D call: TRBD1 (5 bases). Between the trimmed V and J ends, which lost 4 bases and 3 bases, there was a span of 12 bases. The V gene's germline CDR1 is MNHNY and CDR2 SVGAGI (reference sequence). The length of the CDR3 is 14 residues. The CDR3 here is CASSSHGGDTEAFF. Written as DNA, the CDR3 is TGTGCCAGCAGTTCCCATGGGGGGGACACTGAAGCTTTCTTT.

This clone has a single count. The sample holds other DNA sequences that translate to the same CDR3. This CDR3 is CASSPGTGSYEQYF. The DNA for the CDR3 is TGTGCCAGCAGTCCCGGGACGGGCTCCTACGAGCAGTACTTC. The gene calls are TRBV28 and TRBJ2-7; D may match TRBD1 or TRBD2 (5 bases each). Trimming cost V 5 bases and J 0 bases, with 11 bases left between them. Germline V gene data show CDR1 as MDHEN and CDR2 as SYDVKM. The CDR3 spans 14 residues.

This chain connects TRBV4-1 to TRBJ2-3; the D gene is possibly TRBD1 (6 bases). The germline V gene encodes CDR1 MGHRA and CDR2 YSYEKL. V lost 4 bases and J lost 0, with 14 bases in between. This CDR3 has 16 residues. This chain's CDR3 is CASSRLPGASTDTQYF. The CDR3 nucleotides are TGCGCCAGCAGCCGCCTGCCAGGGGCTAGCACAGATACGCAGTATTTT.

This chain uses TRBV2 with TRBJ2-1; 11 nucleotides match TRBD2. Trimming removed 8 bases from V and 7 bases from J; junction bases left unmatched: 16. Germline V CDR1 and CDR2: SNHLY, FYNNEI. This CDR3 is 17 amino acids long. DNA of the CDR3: TGTGCCAGCCCCCGGCTAGCGGGGGGACGTCCCCGGAATGAGCAGTTCTTC. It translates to CASPRLAGGRPRNEQFF.